This T cell receptor (beta chain) was recovered during a study of blood T cell repertoires in COVID-19. Across the whole study: In each case, the material was cDNA or gDNA derived from T cells, B-cell-depleted T cells, or PBMCs.

As processed by the authors: Amplified reference gene primers provided the basis for estimating nucleated cell counts. Profiling relied on immunoSEQ multiplex PCR, and the TCRdb table lists in-frame clones only, not all of them. The V and J calls and clone size come from that table; D and trimming were worked out from the DNA. The table lists around 250,000 clones, around 89% of them singletons. Enrolled through a virtual design, the participants were between roughly 18 and 100 years of age and came from fewer than 30 US areas. CDR3 length: 20 amino acids. V was pared by 0 bases and J by 4 bases, with 16 bases of the junction left unmatched. Germline V CDR1 and CDR2: SGHDN, FVKESK.

The sequencing input was PBMCs or T cells enriched from blood (not recorded which). The TCR originated in a woman aged 40 to 49 with acute COVID-19. This rearrangement joins TRBV14 to TRBJ2-3; 10 bases match TRBD2. The CDR3 nucleotides read TGTGCCAGCAGCCAAGATCATATCGGGGCAACTAGCGGGGTGGCAGATACGCAGTATTTT. Residues: CASSQDHIGATSGVADTQYF.